The 20 T cell receptor beta chains in this list originate from one sample, sequenced in a study of blood T cells in healthy people across ages. The second PCR ran roughly 6 to 12 cycles with a sample-barcoded 5' primer and J-beta primers. TCRdb called the 5' RACE reads again in MiXCR, with one record for every CDR3 protein. The table has around 2 million distinct CDR3 sequences, 30% to 40% seen once. The sample comprised blood. These receptors were collected from a human donor in good health.

This clonotype has a handful of counts. This chain connects TRBV11-2 to TRBJ2-1, with TRBD2 matching 8 bases. Germline trimming cut 4 bases from V and 13 bases from J; bases unmatched to any gene: 15. Per germline, CDR1 SGHAT and CDR2 FQNNGV. This CDR3 spans 15 amino acids. DNA of the CDR3: TGTGCCAGCAGCTATACGACTAGCGCTAGAGAGACCCAGTTCTTC. It encodes CASSYTTSARETQFF.

This clonotype was found many times. The J gene is TRBJ2-7, the V gene TRBV9; 7 positions agree with TRBD2. The germline gives CDR1 SGDLS, CDR2 YYNGEE. The CDR3 covers 15 residues. V lost 1 base, J lost 2 bases, and 6 bases stayed unmatched. CDR3: CASSVSGTPTYEQYF. The DNA of the CDR3 is TGTGCCAGCAGCGTAAGCGGGACTCCAACCTACGAGCAGTACTTC.

This clonotype was counted between two and nine times. The chain is built from TRBV28 and TRBJ2-5; D possibly matches TRBD1 or TRBD2 (6 bases each). Between the trimmed V and J ends, which lost 1 base and 11 bases, there was a span of 11 bases. CDR3 length: 12 residues. In germline, CDR1 is MDHEN, CDR2 SYDVKM. The DNA for the CDR3 is TGTGCCAGCAGTTTATCGGAGGGGGAGCAGTACTTC. Protein product: CASSLSEGEQYF.

This sequence joins TRBV5-1 and TRBJ2-7, with TRBD1 matching 12 bases. J gave up 4 bases and V 4 bases, and 9 bases lay outside the gene matches. Germline V CDR1 and CDR2: SGHRS, YFSETQ. The CDR3 contains 16 residues. The CDR3 nucleotides read TGCGCCAGCAGCCCGCCCGGGACAGGGGGCAGGTACGAGCAGTACTTC. Its protein product is CASSPPGTGGRYEQYF.

The V gene is TRBV12-3 or TRBV12-4, the J gene TRBJ1-2, with unresolved D. Trimming shortened V by 6 bases and J by 0 bases, and 8 bases separated the two germline ends. This CDR3 is built from 13 residues. CDR3 amino acids: CASSQSTNYGYTF. CDR3 DNA sequence: TGTGCCAGCAGCCAGAGTACTAACTATGGCTACACCTTC.

The table lists this clonotype with a few counts. The chain employs TRBV28 and TRBJ2-6; 7 nucleotides agree with TRBD1. Germline CDR1 reads MDHEN; CDR2 reads SYDVKM. Germline trimming cut 7 bases from V and 4 bases from J; bases unmatched to any gene: 10. The CDR3 covers 16 residues. The CDR3 coding sequence is TGTGCCAGCAAGAGACAGGGATTGGGGGGGGCCAACGTCCTGACTTTC. This codes for CASKRQGLGGANVLTF.

This chain connects TRBV29-1 to TRBJ1-1, with TRBD1 matching 7 bases. Trimming cost V 7 bases and J 6 bases; bases outside gene matches: 11. Germline CDR1 is SQVTM and CDR2 is ANQGSEA. CDR3 length: 13 amino acids. The CDR3 DNA is TGCAGCGCTGGACAGGACCTTTTGTCTGAAGCTTTCTTT. It yields the protein CSAGQDLLSEAFF.

This chain uses TRBV4-3 with TRBJ2-1; 13 bases are a match to TRBD2. The germline CDR1 and CDR2 sequences are LGHNA and YSLEER. The CDR3 covers 15 residues. V dropped 4 bases and J dropped 10; count of bases not matched to a gene: 7. CDR3 coding DNA: TGCGCCAGCAGCCTGGGACTAGCGGGGAGACAAGAGCAGTTCTTC. The encoded protein is CASSLGLAGRQEQFF.

This clonotype turned up a few times. The genes are TRBV2 and TRBJ1-2; no definite D call. This CDR3 region has 13 residues. Trimming cost V 4 bases and J 5 bases, with 11 bases left between them. CDR1 SNHLY and CDR2 FYNNEI come from the germline V gene. CDR3 residues: CASSVLGSYGYTF. CDR3 sequence (DNA): TGTGCCAGCAGTGTTCTAGGGTCTTATGGCTACACCTTC. The variable domain in full, with the rest retrieved from reference TRBV2 and TRBJ1-2, is EPEVTQTPSHQVTQMGQEVILRCVPISNHLYFYWYRQILGQKVEFLVSFYNNEISEKSEIFDDQFSVERPDGSNFTLKIRSTKLEDSAMYFCASSVLGSYGYTFGSGTRLTVV.

This clonotype has only a few counts. J is TRBJ1-1 and V is TRBV2, with 7 bases aligning to TRBD1. The CDR3 length is 12 residues. Losses at the gene ends were 6 bases for V and 10 bases for J; bases not matched to a gene: 8. From germline, CDR1 is SNHLY and CDR2 FYNNEI. The CDR3 coding sequence is TGTGCCAGCAGCACCGACAGGGCGGGAGCTTTCTTT. This encodes CASSTDRAGAFF.

V usage is TRBV5-8 and J usage is TRBJ2-7; D perhaps matches TRBD1 (5 bases). The CDR3 consists of 15 residues. Germline V gene lookup returns CDR1 SGHTS and CDR2 YDEGEE. Trimming removed 3 bases at V and 3 bases at J, with 16 bases between. The CDR3 loop is CASSSSSGINYEQYF. CDR3 sequence (DNA): TGTGCCAGCAGCTCCTCCTCAGGGATTAACTACGAGCAGTACTTC.

V gene TRBV18 combines with J gene TRBJ2-5; D call uncertain. This CDR3 spans 13 amino acids. Germline assignment: CDR1 KGHSH and CDR2 LQKENI. V was clipped by 2 bases and J by 5 bases, with 9 bases between them. CDR3: CASSPSAVETQYF. CDR3 bases: TGTGCCAGCTCACCATCCGCCGTTGAGACCCAGTACTTC.

Ten or more counts support this clonotype. The chain carries TRBV28 and TRBJ2-5; D is unclear. CDR1 is MDHEN, CDR2 SYDVKM, per germline. The CDR3 consists of 12 residues. V was pared by 6 bases and J by 4 bases, with 9 bases between. CDR3 sequence reads: CASSSHGETQYF. The DNA of the CDR3 is TGTGCCAGCAGCTCTCATGGAGAGACCCAGTACTTC.

This clonotype was picked up one time. V is TRBV28 and J is TRBJ1-5; D is possibly TRBD1 (5 bases). This CDR3 has 13 residues. Germline-derived CDR1 and CDR2 are MDHEN and SYDVKM. The V and J ends lost 8 bases and 11 bases respectively, with 19 bases between them. The CDR3 DNA follows: TGTGCCAGCGAATCAGGGAGCAGACGGGCCCAGCATTTT. Translation: CASESGSRRAQHF.

This clonotype was counted between two and nine times. The rearrangement links TRBV2 to TRBJ1-6; a possible D gene is TRBD1 (5 bases). Germline V gives CDR1 SNHLY, CDR2 FYNNEI. The CDR3 length is 15 residues. V was trimmed by 1 base and J by 4 bases, leaving 8 bases between them. CDR3 coding DNA: TGTGCCAGCAGTGAAGGGGGACTGTATAATTCACCCCTCCACTTT. It codes for CASSEGGLYNSPLHF.

The sample holds a few counts of this clonotype. The J gene is TRBJ1-4, the V gene TRBV29-1; no reliable D call. From germline, CDR1 is SQVTM and CDR2 ANQGSEA. The CDR3 spans 13 residues. V was clipped by 4 bases and J by 4 bases, with 10 bases between them. The CDR3: CSVARRFNEKLFF. For the CDR3, the DNA is TGCAGCGTTGCGAGGCGGTTTAATGAAAAACTGTTTTTT.

The gene calls are TRBV27 and TRBJ2-1, with D perhaps TRBD2 (5 bases). Germline CDR1 reads MNHEY; CDR2 reads SMNVEV (reference sequence). The CDR3 consists of 14 residues. Between the trimmed V and J ends, which lost 6 bases and 9 bases, there was a span of 18 bases. CDR3 coding DNA: TGTGCCAGCAGCCCTACCGGGCGCCGGGGTGAGCAGTTCTTC. It is translated as CASSPTGRRGEQFF.

This clonotype has a handful of counts. The rearrangement uses TRBV6-2 or TRBV6-3 and TRBJ2-5, with 7 bases that match TRBD1. The V and J ends lost 8 bases and 1 base, in that order; junction bases with no gene match: 10. In germline, CDR1 is MNHEY, CDR2 SVGEGT. The CDR3 runs 15 residues. CDR3 protein: CASLKHRDSQETQYF. In nucleotides, the CDR3 is TGTGCCAGCTTAAAACATCGGGACAGCCAAGAGACCCAGTACTTC.

The chain recombines TRBV4-2 with TRBJ1-2; D gene ambiguous. The germline CDR1 and CDR2 sequences are LGHNA and YNFKEQ. The CDR3 runs to 12 residues. Trimming cost V 1 base and J 8 bases, with 8 bases left between them. CDR3 in DNA: TGTGCCAGCAGCCAAGTATTAGGGGGCTACACCTTC. This translates into CASSQVLGGYTF.

This clonotype was counted a few times. This chain joins TRBV20-1 and TRBJ1-2, with 8 nucleotides matching TRBD1. J gave up 0 bases and V 4 bases, and 10 bases lay outside the gene matches. The CDR3 runs to 16 residues. Germline V gene lookup returns CDR1 DFQATT and CDR2 SNEGSKA (reference sequence). This CDR3 is CSANGQGRGANYGYTF. The CDR3 DNA reads TGCAGTGCTAACGGACAGGGAAGAGGAGCTAACTATGGCTACACCTTC.